These 20 T cell receptor beta chains share one sample of origin, sequenced in a study of shared clonotypes between healthy human individuals. Naive CD8 isolation took CD45RO-negative cells positively selected for CCR7 and excluded terminally differentiated effector memory CD45RA+ cells. Clones were read by immunoSEQ multiplex PCR, and TCRdb kept only the in-frame ones, dropping some. The sample contains a few million clones, 93% of which appear only once. The sample taken for sequencing was naive CD8+ T cells from PBMCs. The receptors here all came from a man aged 18 to 29 in good health. Some clones in this sample may be carry-over from other donors' samples.

This chain connects TRBV7-8 to TRBJ2-7; TRBD1 is a possible D gene (5 bases). From germline, CDR1 is SGHVS and CDR2 FQNEAQ. There are 13 residues in the CDR3. The V gene lost 4 bases and the J gene lost 3 bases, with 10 bases spanning the gap. The CDR3 sequence: CASSSDRNYEQYF. CDR3 in DNA: TGTGCCAGCAGCTCAGACAGAAACTACGAGCAGTACTTC.

Notes on this clone: Distinct nucleotide sequences in the sample also encode this CDR3. This sequence joins TRBV28 and TRBJ2-1; D is unresolved. The germline V gene has CDR1 MDHEN and CDR2 SYDVKM. The CDR3 is 11 amino acids. The germline V and J ends were trimmed by 4 bases and 6 bases, with 4 bases remaining between them. CDR3 protein: CASSSLNEQFF. The CDR3, as DNA: TGTGCCAGCAGTTCACTCAATGAGCAGTTCTTC.

This clone appeared a single time. This chain uses TRBV5-6 with TRBJ2-7; D is ambiguous. V shed 3 bases and J shed 4 bases, with 11 bases lying between them. Per the germline V gene, CDR1 is SGHDT and CDR2 is YYEEEE. This CDR3 is built from 13 residues. The CDR3 spells CASSYQTAYEQYF. Here the CDR3 DNA reads TGTGCCAGCAGCTACCAGACCGCATACGAGCAGTACTTC.

The genes are TRBV7-6 and TRBJ1-1; 11 bases align to TRBD1. This CDR3 has 15 residues. V was pared by 5 bases and J by 5 bases, with 7 bases of the junction left unmatched. The germline CDR1 and CDR2 sequences are SGHVS and FNYEAQ. Here the CDR3 DNA reads TGTGCCAGCAGCCCAAGGACAGGGGGCTTTACTGAAGCTTTCTTT. Amino acids: CASSPRTGGFTEAFF.

The chain combines TRBV27 with TRBJ2-5; 8 bases match TRBD2. Looked up from germline, CDR1 is MNHEY and CDR2 is SMNVEV (reference sequence). Germline trimming cut 5 bases from V and 4 bases from J; bases unmatched to any gene: 6. This CDR3 is built from 14 residues. Written as DNA, the CDR3 is TGTGCCAGCAGTCACCGGGAGGGGGGAGAGACCCAGTACTTC. Translating gives CASSHREGGETQYF.

This rearrangement joins TRBV28 to TRBJ2-2, with D possibly TRBD2 on 6 matching bases. Germline loops: CDR1 MDHEN, CDR2 SYDVKM. V lost 6 bases and J lost 5, with 10 bases in between. This CDR3 has 13 amino acids. DNA for the CDR3: TGTGCCAGCAGACTTAGCGGAACCGGGGAGCTGTTTTTT. The encoded protein is CASRLSGTGELFF.

The sample holds one count of this clone. The rearrangement links TRBV28 to TRBJ2-7; 10 bases are a match to TRBD1. The CDR3 runs to 16 residues. V lost 5 bases and J lost 5; bases outside the gene matches: 12. Germline V gene sequence: CDR1 MDHEN, CDR2 SYDVKM. CDR3 protein: CASSTRDRGMENEQYF. CDR3 nucleotides: TGTGCCAGCAGTACCCGGGACAGGGGCATGGAAAACGAGCAGTACTTC.

The chain uses TRBV27 and TRBJ2-7; 10 bases fit TRBD2. The length of the CDR3 is 13 residues. Germline V lookup: CDR1 MNHEY, CDR2 SMNVEV (reference sequence). With 6 bases clipped from V and 6 bases from J, the junction kept 5 bases outside the gene matches. The CDR3 is CASRPLAGAEQYF. CDR3 nucleotides: TGTGCCAGCAGGCCGCTAGCGGGAGCCGAGCAGTACTTC.

This clone appeared once. The chain carries TRBV28 and TRBJ2-7; D assignment may be TRBD1 or TRBD2 (6 bases each). Per the germline V gene, CDR1 is MDHEN and CDR2 is SYDVKM. The CDR3 is made up of 14 amino acids. V lost 2 bases and J lost 6, with 14 bases in between. The CDR3 DNA is TGTGCCAGCAGTTTACGGGGGCCACTTACCGAGCAGTACTTC. Protein sequence: CASSLRGPLTEQYF.

This clone showed up just once. This chain uses TRBV27 with TRBJ2-7; TRBD2 might be the D (6 bases). V lost 6 bases and J 0 bases, leaving 12 bases between the germline ends. The germline CDR1 and CDR2 sequences are MNHEY and SMNVEV (reference sequence). The CDR3 has 14 amino acids. The CDR3 DNA sequence: TGTGCCAGCAGGAGGAGGGATAGCTCCTACGAGCAGTACTTC. Translating gives CASRRRDSSYEQYF.

The chain has TRBV28 and TRBJ1-2; 12 bases fit TRBD1. Germline V CDR1 and CDR2: MDHEN, SYDVKM. V lost 3 bases and J lost 4; bases outside the gene matches: 12. This CDR3 has 18 residues. This CDR3 is CASSLGGTGGPGSYGYTF. CDR3 nucleotides: TGTGCCAGCAGTTTGGGGGGGACAGGGGGCCCCGGATCCTATGGCTACACCTTC.

Here the CDR3 DNA reads TGCAGCTCCCGGACCAACAATGAGCAGTTCTTC. This sequence encodes CSSRTNNEQFF. The chain employs TRBV29-1 and TRBJ2-1; D is undetermined. The CDR3 extends over 11 amino acids. Trimming shortened V by 8 bases and J by 5 bases, and 10 bases separated the two germline ends. CDR1 is SQVTM, CDR2 ANQGSEA, per germline.

CDR3 sequence: CATRWQGGTEAFF. The CDR3 DNA is TGTGCCACCCGATGGCAGGGAGGGACTGAAGCTTTCTTT. The chain is built from TRBV10-3 and TRBJ1-1; a weak D match, TRBD1 (5 bases). Germline CDR1 and CDR2: ENHRY and SYGVKD. The CDR3 runs to 13 residues. V gave up 10 bases and J gave up 5 bases, with 17 bases separating them.

This chain uses TRBV19 with TRBJ1-5; D remains ambiguous. With 6 bases removed from V and 8 bases from J, the gap between germline ends came to 20 bases. Germline values: CDR1 LNHDA, CDR2 SQIVND (reference sequence). The CDR3 has 15 amino acids. The CDR3 bases are TGTGCCAGTAGCCCCCGGCAGGAAGCCTCGGAGCCCCAGCATTTT. Its protein is CASSPRQEASEPQHF.

This sequence joins TRBV6-5 and TRBJ2-7, with TRBD1 matching over 7 bases. The CDR3 spans 15 residues. Germline V lookup: CDR1 MNHEY, CDR2 SVGAGI. Germline trimming cut 6 bases from V and 0 bases from J; bases unmatched to any gene: 8. The DNA for the CDR3 is TGTGCCAGCAGCCAAAAGGGACAGCCCTCCTACGAGCAGTACTTC. Encoded protein: CASSQKGQPSYEQYF.

The chain carries TRBV27 and TRBJ2-1; D might be TRBD1 (6 bases). This CDR3 spans 15 amino acids. Trimming took 2 bases from V and 4 from J, leaving 12 bases between them. Germline loops: CDR1 MNHEY, CDR2 SMNVEV (reference sequence). The CDR3 DNA follows: TGTGCCAGCAGTTTACGGGACACCCGGTACAATGAGCAGTTCTTC. Protein product: CASSLRDTRYNEQFF.

Note on this clone: This sample includes further DNA sequences coding for the same CDR3. The chain employs TRBV18 and TRBJ2-5; D ambiguous. V lost 0 bases, J lost 5 bases, and 4 bases lay in between. The CDR3 spans 12 residues. The germline gives CDR1 KGHSH, CDR2 LQKENI. The chain's CDR3 is CASSPPGETQYF. In DNA, the CDR3 is TGTGCCAGCTCACCACCGGGGGAGACCCAGTACTTC.

The V and J genes are TRBV11-2 and TRBJ2-1, with a possible D match to TRBD2 (5 bases). The CDR3 spans 15 residues. Germline CDR1 reads SGHAT; CDR2 reads FQNNGV. Trimming pared 0 bases from V and 2 bases from J, leaving 8 bases between. CDR3 sequence (DNA): TGTGCCAGCAGCTTAGATCCGGGGACCTACAATGAGCAGTTCTTC. Its protein is CASSLDPGTYNEQFF.

This clone was counted only a few times. The chain couples TRBV2 to TRBJ1-5; TRBD1 matches at 8 bases. The CDR3 length is 17 residues. With 10 bases clipped from V and 2 bases from J, the junction kept 16 bases outside the gene matches. Per the germline V gene, CDR1 is SNHLY and CDR2 is FYNNEI. Here the CDR3 reads CAIAGGMGRLGNQPQHF. DNA for the CDR3: TGTGCCATTGCAGGGGGCATGGGTCGCTTAGGCAATCAGCCCCAGCATTTT.

The chain carries TRBV21-1 and TRBJ2-3; the table names TRBD1, a call not compared with the DNA. TRBV21-1 has pseudogene status. This CDR3 is built from 16 residues. The DNA for the CDR3 is TGTGCCAGCAGCAAAGAGGGGCAGGGTCGAACAGATACGCAGTATTTT. It is translated as CASSKEGQGRTDTQYF.